Listed here is a single TCR beta chain. The antigen remains undetermined. This entry comes from a study of brain metastases from non-small cell lung cancer. Findings and caveats of the study: Paired brain metastases and primary tumors largely shared TCR repertoires. Fewer infiltrating T cells were found in brain metastases than primaries.

Data came from immunoSEQ multiplex PCR; TCRdb stores just in-frame clones and leaves some out. Among over a thousand clones, 83% were seen once, and the ten largest hold roughly an eighth. Material: tissue from a brain metastasis. This TCR came from a donor aged 40 or over with non-small cell lung cancer.

For the CDR3, the DNA is TGCAGCGTTGAAACGGACACCGGGGAGCTGTTTTTT. Translating it yields CSVETDTGELFF. The chain carries TRBV29-1 and TRBJ2-2; the D is unclear. Per the germline V gene, CDR1 is SQVTM and CDR2 is ANQGSEA. V dropped 2 bases and J dropped 3 bases, with 4 bases sitting between them. CDR3 length: 12 residues.